This T cell receptor (beta chain) was sequenced in a study of glioma-infiltrating T cells. Notes on the study in general: CDR3 overlap between tissue and blood was very small. Above-expected tissue-blood divergence occurred in all gliomas, most in low-grade ones.

Many counts were recorded for this clonotype. No antigen is known for it. A much more abundant neighbour one base away suggests this may be a read error. J lost 6 bases, V lost 10 bases, and 20 bases had no gene match. In germline, CDR1 is MNHEY, CDR2 SMNVEV (reference sequence). This CDR3 is built from 16 residues. Using RNA template, CDR3s of TCR alpha and beta were amplified with iRepertoire arm-PCR. Tissue mRNA or PBMC total RNA, about 85-400 ng, went into one-step reverse transcription and amplification. MiXCR, run by TCRdb on the multiplex PCR reads, gives a single entry per CDR3 protein. Of about 99,000 distinct CDR3 sequences listed, approximately 28% were seen once; the top ten hold approximately 43%.

The chain employs TRBV27 and TRBJ1-1; 7 bases line up with TRBD1. The sequenced material came from glioma tissue, nonneoplastic brain tissue, or PBMCs (not recorded which). The clonotype was recovered from a human donor with low-grade glioma or glioblastoma, undergoing nonglioma brain surgery, or in good health (not recorded which). The CDR3 sequence is CATSPGQPPGNPEAFF. The CDR3 nucleotides are TGTGCCACTTCTCCGGGACAGCCCCCGGGGAATCCTGAAGCTTTCTTT.